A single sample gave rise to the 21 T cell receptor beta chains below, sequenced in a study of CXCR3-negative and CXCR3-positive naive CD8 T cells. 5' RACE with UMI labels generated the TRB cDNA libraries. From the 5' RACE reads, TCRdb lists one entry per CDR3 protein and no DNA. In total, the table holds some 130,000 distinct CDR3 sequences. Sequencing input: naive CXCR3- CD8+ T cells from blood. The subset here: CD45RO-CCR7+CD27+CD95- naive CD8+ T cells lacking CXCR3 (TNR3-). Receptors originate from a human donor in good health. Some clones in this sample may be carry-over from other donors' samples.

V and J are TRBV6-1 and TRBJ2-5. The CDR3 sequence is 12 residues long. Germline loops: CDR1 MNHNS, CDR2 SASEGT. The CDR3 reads CASTRDQETQYF.

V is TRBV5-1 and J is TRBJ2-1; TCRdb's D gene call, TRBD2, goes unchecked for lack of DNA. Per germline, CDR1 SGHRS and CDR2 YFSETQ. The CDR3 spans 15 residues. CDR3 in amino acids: CASSFFGGDYNEQFF. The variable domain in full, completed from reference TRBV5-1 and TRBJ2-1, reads KAGVTQTPRYLIKTRGQQVTLSCSPISGHRSVSWYQQTPGQGLQFLFEYFSETQRNKGNFPGRFSGRQFSNSRSEMNVSTLELGDSALYLCASSFFGGDYNEQFFGPGTRLTVL.

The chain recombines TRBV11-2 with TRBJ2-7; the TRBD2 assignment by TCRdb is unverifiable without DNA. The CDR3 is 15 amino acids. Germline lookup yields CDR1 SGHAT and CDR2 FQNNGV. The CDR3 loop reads CASSLSVGREYEQYF.

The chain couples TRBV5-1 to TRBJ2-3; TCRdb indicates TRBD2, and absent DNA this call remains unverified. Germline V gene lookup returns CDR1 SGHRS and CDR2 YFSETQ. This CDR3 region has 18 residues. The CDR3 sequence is CASGPTGLARASTDTQYF.

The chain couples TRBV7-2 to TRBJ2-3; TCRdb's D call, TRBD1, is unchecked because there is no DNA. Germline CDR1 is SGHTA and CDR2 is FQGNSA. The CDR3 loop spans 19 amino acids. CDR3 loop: CASSPDYGTGIVAGDTQYF.

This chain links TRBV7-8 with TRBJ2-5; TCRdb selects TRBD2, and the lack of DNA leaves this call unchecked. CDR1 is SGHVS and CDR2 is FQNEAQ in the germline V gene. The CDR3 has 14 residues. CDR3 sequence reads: CASSYLAGKETQYF.

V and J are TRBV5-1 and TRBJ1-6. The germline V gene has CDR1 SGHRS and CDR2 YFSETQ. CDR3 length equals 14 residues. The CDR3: CASSWDRNNSPLHF.

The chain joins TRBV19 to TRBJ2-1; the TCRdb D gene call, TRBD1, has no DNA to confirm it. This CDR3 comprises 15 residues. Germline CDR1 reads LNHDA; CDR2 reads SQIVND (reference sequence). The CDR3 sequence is CASSTGMGAYNEQFF.

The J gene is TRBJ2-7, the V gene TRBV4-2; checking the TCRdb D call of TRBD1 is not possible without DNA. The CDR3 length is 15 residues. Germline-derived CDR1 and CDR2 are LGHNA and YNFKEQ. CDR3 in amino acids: CASSQRTGESYEQYF.

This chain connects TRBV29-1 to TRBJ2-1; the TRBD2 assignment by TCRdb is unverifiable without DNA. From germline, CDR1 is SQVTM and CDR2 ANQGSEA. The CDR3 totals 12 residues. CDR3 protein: CSVEVLPYEQFF.

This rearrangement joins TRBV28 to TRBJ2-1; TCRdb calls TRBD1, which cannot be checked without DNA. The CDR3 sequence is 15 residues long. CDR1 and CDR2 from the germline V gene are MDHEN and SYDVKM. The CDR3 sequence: CASSFGQGHYNEQFF.

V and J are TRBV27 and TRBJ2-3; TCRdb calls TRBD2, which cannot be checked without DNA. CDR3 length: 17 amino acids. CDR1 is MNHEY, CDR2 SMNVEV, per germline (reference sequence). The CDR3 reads CASSFRAKGLARDTQYF.

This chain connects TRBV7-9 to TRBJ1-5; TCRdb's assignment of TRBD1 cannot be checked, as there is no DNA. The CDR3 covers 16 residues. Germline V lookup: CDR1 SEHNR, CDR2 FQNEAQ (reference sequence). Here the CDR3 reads CASSDTGQGPYQPQHF.

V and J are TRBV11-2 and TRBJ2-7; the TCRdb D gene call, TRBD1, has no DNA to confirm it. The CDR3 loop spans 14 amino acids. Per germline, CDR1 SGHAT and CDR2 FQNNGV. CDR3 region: CASSEGRSTYEQYF.

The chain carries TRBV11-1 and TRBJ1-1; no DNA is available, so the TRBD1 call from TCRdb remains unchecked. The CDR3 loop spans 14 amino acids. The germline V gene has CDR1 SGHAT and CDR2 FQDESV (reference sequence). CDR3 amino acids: CASSLEPGGAEAFF.

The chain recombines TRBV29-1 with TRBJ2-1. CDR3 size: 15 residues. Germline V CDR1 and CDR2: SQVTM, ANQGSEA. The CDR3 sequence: CSVEVPGALYNEQFF.

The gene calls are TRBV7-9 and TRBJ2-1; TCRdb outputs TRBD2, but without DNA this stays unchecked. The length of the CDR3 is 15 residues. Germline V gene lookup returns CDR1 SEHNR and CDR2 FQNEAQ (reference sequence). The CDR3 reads CASSLALTSPTEQFF.

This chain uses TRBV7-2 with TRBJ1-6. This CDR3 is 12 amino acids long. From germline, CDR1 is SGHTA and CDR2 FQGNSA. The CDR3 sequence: CASSAMGSPLHF.

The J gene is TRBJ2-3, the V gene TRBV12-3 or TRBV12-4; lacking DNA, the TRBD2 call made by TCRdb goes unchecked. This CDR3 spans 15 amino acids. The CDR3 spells CASSAPGLYTDTQYF.

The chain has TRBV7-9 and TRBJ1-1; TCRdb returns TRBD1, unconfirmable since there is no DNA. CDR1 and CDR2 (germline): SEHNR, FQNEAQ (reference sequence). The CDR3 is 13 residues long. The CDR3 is CASSSRQDTEAFF.

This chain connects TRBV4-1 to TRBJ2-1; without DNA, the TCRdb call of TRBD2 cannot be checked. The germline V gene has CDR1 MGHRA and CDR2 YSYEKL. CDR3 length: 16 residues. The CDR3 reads CASSQNVRASYNEQFF.